These T cell receptor beta chains were read from a single sample in a study of T cells in Graves' hyperthyroidism and ophthalmopathy. One entry per CDR3 protein results from TCRdb running MiXCR on the multiplex PCR reads. The repertoire holds about 480,000 distinct CDR3 sequences, with 13% to 15% as singletons. Sequencing used blood. These receptor sequences come from a woman aged 18-29 years with Graves' hyperthyroidism. CDR3s include the opening cysteine and the closing phenylalanine or tryptophan. The D gene is left open where the match is weak. Only some rows state a clone size, as once, few, many or a class for expanded clones.

D gene	J gene	clone size	V gene	CDR3 protein	CDR3 DNA
.	TRBJ1-6	many	TRBV30	CAWTGHYNSPLHF	TGTGCCTGGACAGGCCACTATAATTCACCCCTCCACTTT
TRBD1	TRBJ1-2	many	TRBV28	CASRPTSGDRVVYGYTF	TGTGCCAGCAGACCCACCAGTGGGGACAGGGTCGTCTATGGCTACACCTTC
.	TRBJ1-3	many	TRBV19	CASSFGTPESGNTIYF	TGTGCCAGTAGTTTTGGGACACCTGAGTCTGGAAACACCATATATTTT
TRBD2	TRBJ2-7	many	TRBV7-3	CASSLSSGSSYEQYF	TGTGCCAGCAGCCTCTCCAGCGGGAGCTCCTACGAGCAGTACTTC
TRBD2	TRBJ2-1	once	TRBV10-2	CASIMTRGLAGFYEQFF	TGCGCCAGCATCATGACCCGGGGACTAGCGGGATTCTATGAGCAGTTCTTC
TRBD1	TRBJ2-1	many	TRBV6-1	CATQGDSSYNEQFF	TGTGCCACCCAGGGGGACAGCTCCTACAATGAGCAGTTCTTC
TRBD2	TRBJ2-2	.	TRBV9	CASSTSGSRTGELFF	TGTGCCAGCAGCACTAGCGGGAGTAGAACCGGGGAGCTGTTTTTT
TRBD1	TRBJ1-2	.	TRBV4-1	CASSQDKGAVGGYTF	TGCGCCAGCAGCCAAGATAAGGGGGCTGTAGGTGGCTACACCTTC
TRBD2	TRBJ2-5	few	TRBV4-2	CASSQEGLLAVQETQYF	TGTGCCAGCAGCCAAGAAGGGCTTCTAGCGGTTCAAGAGACCCAGTACTTC
TRBD2	TRBJ2-7	many	TRBV5-1	CASSPPASGILGEQYF	TGCGCCAGCAGCCCCCCCGCGAGCGGGATCCTTGGGGAGCAGTACTTC
.	TRBJ2-3	many	TRBV11-3	CASSPSLGTDTQYF	TGTGCCAGCAGCCCCTCCTTGGGCACAGATACGCAGTATTTT
TRBD1	TRBJ1-2	.	TRBV7-2	CASSPPGDRGDGYTF	TGTGCCAGCAGCCCACCGGGGGACAGGGGCGATGGCTACACCTTC
.	TRBJ1-2	many	TRBV19	CASSRRNNYGYTF	TGTGCCAGTAGTAGACGGAACAACTATGGCTACACCTTC
TRBD2	TRBJ2-1	many	TRBV11-2	CASSFFLAGVEQFF	TGTGCCAGCAGCTTTTTTCTAGCGGGAGTTGAGCAGTTCTTC
.	TRBJ1-5	many	TRBV6-1	CASSEASYSNQPQHF	TGTGCCAGCAGTGAGGCATCTTATAGCAATCAGCCCCAGCATTTT
.	TRBJ2-3	.	TRBV27	CASSFRRSTADTQYF	TGTGCCAGCAGTTTTAGGAGATCTACCGCAGATACGCAGTATTTT
.	TRBJ1-1	many	TRBV29-1	CSVEGGGNTEAFF	TGCAGCGTAGAGGGTGGAGGGAACACTGAAGCTTTCTTT
TRBD1	TRBJ2-5	.	TRBV2	CASTRGQGETQYF	TGTGCCAGCACCAGGGGGCAGGGAGAGACCCAGTACTTC
.	TRBJ2-2	many	TRBV12-3/TRBV12-4	CASSPNRSTGELFF	TGTGCCAGCAGTCCCAACAGATCCACCGGGGAGCTGTTTTTT